Many counts were recorded for the clone carrying this TCR beta chain. Its specificity is unknown. TCRdb called the PCR reads again in MiXCR, with one record for every CDR3 protein. The sample has 23,000 or so distinct CDR3 sequences; about 15% are singletons. The V gene's germline CDR1 is LGHNA and CDR2 YSLEER. The CDR3 contains 15 residues. Trimming stripped 0 bases from V and 4 bases from J, with 12 bases between. This specimen belongs to a study of molecular identifiers for immune sequencing clone quantification. Points from the study as a whole: Detecting spiked Jurkat TCR RNA from one cell among 950,000 to 1,000,000 naive cells was reportedly possible. Beyond 20 RNA copies, clones held over 98% of effector molecules, compared with under 1% in naive cells.

The sequenced sample was naive CD8+ T cells from blood, with Jurkat cell RNA spiked in. As for subset: FACS-sorted CD8+CD4-CCR7+CD45RA+ naive T cells. This TCR was recovered from a human donor in good health. Some libraries in this study had Jurkat cell RNA spiked in. The chain employs TRBV4-3 and TRBJ1-1; TRBD1 is a possible D gene (5 bases). Written as DNA, the CDR3 is TGCGCCAGCAGCCAAGATCCGTCCGGGGGCACTGAAGCTTTCTTT. Residues: CASSQDPSGGTEAFF.